This TCR beta chain was recovered during a study of blood T cell repertoires in COVID-19. On the study more broadly: Nucleic acid was either cDNA or gDNA, and it came from T cells, B-cell-depleted T cells, or PBMCs.

Per the original methods: Estimation of nucleated cell counts relied on the amplification of reference gene primers. Data came from immunoSEQ multiplex PCR; TCRdb stores just in-frame clones and leaves some out. V, J and clone size reflect that table, while D and trimming were determined from the DNA. The table lists 25,000 to 35,000 clones, roughly 90% of them singletons. The ends were cut back, 5 bases at V and 4 bases at J, with 11 bases in the middle. This CDR3 contains 13 residues. In germline, CDR1 is SQVTM, CDR2 ANQGSEA. V usage is TRBV29-1 and J usage is TRBJ2-2, with no clear D. The sequence came from a woman aged 40 to 55 with active or convalescent COVID-19. The source material was peripheral blood. CDR3 loop: CSVLRGVTGELFF. The CDR3 region has the DNA TGCAGCGTTCTCCGCGGAGTCACCGGGGAGCTGTTTTTT.